The clone carrying this T cell receptor (beta chain) was seen only a few times. Trimming cost V 5 bases and J 6 bases; bases outside gene matches: 9. CDR1 and CDR2 from the germline V gene are SEHNR and FQNEAQ (reference sequence). The CDR3 covers 15 residues. The data derive from a study of control samples from healthy donors and cancer patients. Using immunoSEQ multiplex PCR, the repertoire was profiled, and TCRdb retains in-frame clones only, with some absent. The table lists about 95,000 clones, roughly nine tenths of them singletons. The chain couples TRBV7-9 to TRBJ2-3; 9 bases map to TRBD2. The sequenced material came from blood. The TCR sequence derives from a woman aged 65 to 85 in good health. Written as DNA, the CDR3 is TGTGCCAGCAGCCAAAGGGGTAGCGGGAGCGATACGCAGTATTTT. Its protein is CASSQRGSGSDTQYF.